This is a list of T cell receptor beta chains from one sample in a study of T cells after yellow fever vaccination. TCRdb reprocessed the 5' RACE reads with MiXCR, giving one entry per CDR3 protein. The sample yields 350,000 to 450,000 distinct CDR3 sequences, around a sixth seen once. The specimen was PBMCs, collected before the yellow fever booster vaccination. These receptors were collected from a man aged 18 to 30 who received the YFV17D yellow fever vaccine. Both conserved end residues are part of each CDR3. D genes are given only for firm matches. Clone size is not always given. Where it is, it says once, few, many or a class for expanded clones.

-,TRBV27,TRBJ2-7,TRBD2,TGTGCCAGCAGTGCGTTCGGGGGGGCCCACTCCTACGAGCAGTACTTC,CASSAFGGAHSYEQYF
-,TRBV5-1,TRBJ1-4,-,TGCGCCAGCAGCTTTGGAACTCAGGACTATGAAAAACTGTTTTTT,CASSFGTQDYEKLFF
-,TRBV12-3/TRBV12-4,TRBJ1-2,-,TGTGCCAGCAGTGCGTGGGGGGGGGCGGCTAACTATGGCTACACCTTC,CASSAWGGAANYGYTF
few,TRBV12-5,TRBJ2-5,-,TGTGCTAGCAAGCTCGGGGGCCCACAAGAGACCCAGTACTTC,CASKLGGPQETQYF
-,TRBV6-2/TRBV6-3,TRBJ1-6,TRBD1,TGTGCCAGCAGTTGGGACAGGCGAAGCTCACCCCTCCACTTT,CASSWDRRSSPLHF
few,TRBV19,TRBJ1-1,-,TGTGCCAGTACAGGACACTTGAACACTGAAGCTTTCTTT,CASTGHLNTEAFF
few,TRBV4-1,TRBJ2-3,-,TGCGCCAGCAGCCTGGGAAACACTAGAAGAACAGATACGCAGTATTTT,CASSLGNTRRTDTQYF
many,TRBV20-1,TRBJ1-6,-,TGCAGTGCTAGAGATAGGGGCAGCTCCTATAATTCACCCCTCCACTTT,CSARDRGSSYNSPLHF
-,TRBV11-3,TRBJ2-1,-,TGTGCCAGCAGCCCCAGTCGGGGGAATGAGCAGTTCTTC,CASSPSRGNEQFF
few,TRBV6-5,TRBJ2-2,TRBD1,TGTGCCAGCAAAGGCGCCAACAGGGGCGGGACCGGGGAGCTGTTTTTT,CASKGANRGGTGELFF
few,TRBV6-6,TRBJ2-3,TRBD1,TGTGCCAGCAGAAAAGGGACAGGGTGGTTCGATACGCAGTATTTT,CASRKGTGWFDTQYF
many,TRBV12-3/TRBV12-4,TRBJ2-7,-,TGTGCCAGCAGTTGGGAAGGGGGCTACGAGCAGTACTTC,CASSWEGGYEQYF
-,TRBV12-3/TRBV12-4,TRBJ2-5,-,TGTGCCAGCAGTCCCCGGGCGATAGCAGAGACCCAGTACTTC,CASSPRAIAETQYF
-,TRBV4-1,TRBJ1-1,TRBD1,TGCGCCAGCAGCAGCTCCGGGACAGGGATTGTGGAAGCTTTCTTT,CASSSSGTGIVEAFF
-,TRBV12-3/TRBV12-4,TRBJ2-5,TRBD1,TGTGCCAGCACCCTGGGACAGGGCGGTCGAGAGACCCAGTACTTC,CASTLGQGGRETQYF
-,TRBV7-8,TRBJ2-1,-,TGTGCCAGCAGCTTAGCCTACCCGCGGCAGTTCTTC,CASSLAYPRQFF
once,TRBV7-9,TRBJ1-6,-,TGTGCCAGCAGCGACCAGAGGTTCCTGGGAGGGTCACCCCTCCACTTT,CASSDQRFLGGSPLHF
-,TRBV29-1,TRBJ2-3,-,TGCAGCGTTGAAGAAGGTAGGGGGGACACAGATACGCAGTATTTT,CSVEEGRGDTDTQYF
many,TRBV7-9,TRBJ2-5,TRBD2,TGTGCCAGCACCCTAGCGGGGATTCAGACCCAGTACTTC,CASTLAGIQTQYF
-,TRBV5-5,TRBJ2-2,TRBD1,TGTGCCAGCAGCTTAAACAGGGGGCGTAGGACCGGGGAGCTGTTTTTT,CASSLNRGRRTGELFF
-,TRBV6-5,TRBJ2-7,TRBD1,TGTGCCAGCAGCCTATACAGGGGACCCCAGTACGAGCAGTACTTC,CASSLYRGPQYEQYF
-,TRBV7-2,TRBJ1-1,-,TGTGCCAGCAGCCCGACCCAGGGCACGAACACTGAAGCTTTCTTT,CASSPTQGTNTEAFF
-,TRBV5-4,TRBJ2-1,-,TGTGCCAGCAGCGGGCCAGGGAGGAATGAGCAGTTCTTC,CASSGPGRNEQFF
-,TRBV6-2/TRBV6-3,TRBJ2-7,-,TGTGCCAGCAGTCTGTACAGCTACGAGCAGTACTTC,CASSLYSYEQYF
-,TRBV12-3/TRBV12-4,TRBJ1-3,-,TGTGCCAGCAGCCCTGGACGGACAGCGGACTCTGGAAACACCATATATTTT,CASSPGRTADSGNTIYF
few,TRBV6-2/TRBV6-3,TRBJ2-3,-,TGTGCCAGCAGTTCGATCAGGGGCTTCCTCGGGAATACGCAGTATTTT,CASSSIRGFLGNTQYF
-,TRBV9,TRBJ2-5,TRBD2,TGTGCCAGCTCAAGCGGGGGTTCTACAGAGACCCAGTACTTC,CASSSGGSTETQYF
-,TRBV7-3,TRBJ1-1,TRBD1,TGTGCCAGCAGCCCCCTCCCGGGACAGCGAGCTTTCTTT,CASSPLPGQRAFF
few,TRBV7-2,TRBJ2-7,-,TGTGCCAGCAGCTTAGCGCCAGGGACTTACGAGCAGTACTTC,CASSLAPGTYEQYF
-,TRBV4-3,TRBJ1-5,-,TGCGCCAGCAGCCAAGAAAACCGCAATCAGCCCCAGCATTTT,CASSQENRNQPQHF
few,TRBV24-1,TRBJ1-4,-,TGTGCCACCAGTGATGGAACGTTAAGGGAAAAACTGTTTTTT,CATSDGTLREKLFF
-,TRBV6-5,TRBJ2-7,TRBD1,TGTGCCAGCAGTTACGTAGGGACAGGGTCCTACGAGCAGTACTTC,CASSYVGTGSYEQYF
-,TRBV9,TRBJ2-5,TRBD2,TGTGCCAGCAGCGTCCGACCGACTAGCAGAGAGACCCAGTACTTC,CASSVRPTSRETQYF
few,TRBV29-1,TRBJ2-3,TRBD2,TGCAGCGTTGACGGGGGGGGGGCCCAAGATACGCAGTATTTT,CSVDGGGAQDTQYF
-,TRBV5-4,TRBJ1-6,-,TGTGCCAGCAGCTCCTTGACAGTCGCTAATTCACCCCTCCACTTT,CASSSLTVANSPLHF
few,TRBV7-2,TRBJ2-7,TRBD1,TGTGCCAGCAGCGCCGACAGGGCCAACCCCTACGAGCAGTACTTC,CASSADRANPYEQYF
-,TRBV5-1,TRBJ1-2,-,TGCGCCAGCAGCTGGGCCCCAGGGTCGGTATATGGCTACACCTTC,CASSWAPGSVYGYTF
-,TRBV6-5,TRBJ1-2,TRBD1,TGTGCCAGCAGGATTACGACCGGGACAGGGAATGGCTACACCTTC,CASRITTGTGNGYTF
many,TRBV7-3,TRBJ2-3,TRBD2,TGTGCCAGCAGTTTAGCGGGGCGCACAGATACGCAGTATTTT,CASSLAGRTDTQYF
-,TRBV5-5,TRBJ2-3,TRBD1,TGTGCCAGCAGCTTGATAGACAGGGGCTTCGTGAATACGCAGTATTTT,CASSLIDRGFVNTQYF
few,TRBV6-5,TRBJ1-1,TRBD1,TGTGCCAGCAGGGAGACAGGGGTGAACACTGAAGCTTTCTTT,CASRETGVNTEAFF